This T cell receptor (beta chain) stems from a study of human T cells and chemical hapten exposure. Sample time point: patch test 2, 6 weeks after DPC sensitization. Specified treatment: therapeutic diphenylcyclopropenone sensitization with weekly scalp DPC. Unseparated into fractions, whole blood served as the source from which total RNA was extracted. V dropped 7 bases and J dropped 3 bases, with 13 bases sitting between them. CDR3 length: 13 residues. Original analysis: Per sample, the median was roughly 96,000 TCRs, with values from about 24,000 to 680,000. MiXCR was run by TCRdb on the RACE reads, yielding one entry per CDR3 protein. The V and J calls and clone size are TCRdb's, not the authors'. The table shows 95,000 or so distinct CDR3 sequences, with 9.5% to 12% occurring only once. This clonotype was detected many times.

The sample consisted of whole blood, taken in connection with sensitization to the hapten diphenylcyclopropenone (DPC). The TCR was taken from a woman aged 40 to 50 with alopecia areata. Some clones in this sample may be carry-over from other donors' samples. The rearrangement links TRBV12-3 or TRBV12-4 to TRBJ2-7, with D possibly called TRBD1 or TRBD2 (5 bases each). The DNA for the CDR3 is TGTGCCAGCACCCCGGGGCGAATCTACGAGCAGTACTTC. Its protein product is CASTPGRIYEQYF.